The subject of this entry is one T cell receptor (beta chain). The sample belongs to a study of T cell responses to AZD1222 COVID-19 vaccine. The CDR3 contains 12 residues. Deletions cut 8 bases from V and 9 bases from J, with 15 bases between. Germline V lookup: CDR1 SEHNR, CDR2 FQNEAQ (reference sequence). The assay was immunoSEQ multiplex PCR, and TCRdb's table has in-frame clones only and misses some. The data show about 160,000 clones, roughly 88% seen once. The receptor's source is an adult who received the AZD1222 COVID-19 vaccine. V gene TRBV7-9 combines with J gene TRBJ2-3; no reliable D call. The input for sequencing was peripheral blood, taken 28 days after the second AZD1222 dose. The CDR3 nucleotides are TGTGCCAGCGGGATCTCCGAGGTAACGCAGTATTTT. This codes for CASGISEVTQYF.